This T cell receptor (beta chain) was captured in a study of radiotherapy plus CTLA-4 blockade in lung cancer. Study outcomes and limitations: Once radiotherapy plus ipilimumab had been given, TCR clones derived from tumor expanded in blood.

As for this clone: The antigen is unknown.

Assay: immunoSEQ multiplex PCR; the TCRdb copy retains only in-frame clones and omits some. There are about 78,000 clones in the sample; around 87% occur only once, and over 0.85% lies in the top ten. V shed 2 bases and J 4 bases; nucleotides not matched to a gene: 8. This CDR3 has 15 amino acids. The germline gives CDR1 SGDLS, CDR2 YYNGEE. Ipilimumab-mediated CTLA-4 blockade plus focal radiation was given to patients having chemo-refractory metastatic non-small-cell lung cancer. The chain couples TRBV9 to TRBJ1-1; 7 bases agree with TRBD1. Material: peripheral blood, obtained from a patient treated with radiotherapy plus ipilimumab. This clonotype was sampled from a human donor with non-small cell lung cancer who had stable disease on radiotherapy plus ipilimumab. The CDR3 here is CASSVLGGSSTEAFF. CDR3 sequence (DNA): TGTGCCAGCAGCGTTTTAGGGGGCTCGAGCACTGAAGCTTTCTTT.